This T cell receptor beta chain derives from a study of cytomegalovirus exposure and HLA in healthy donors. Whole-study results and caveats: Immune exposure information available was restricted to CMV serostatus.

As regards this clone: Its antigen is not identified.

The PCR contained 60 Vbeta and 13 Jbeta primers. In the original analysis: Around 11 million shared chains were among the roughly 78 million unique TCR beta chains that a later analysis counted. Profiling relied on immunoSEQ multiplex PCR, and the TCRdb table lists in-frame clones only, not all of them. D and trimming come from the DNA, and the V and J calls and clone size come from that table. The sample has more than 45,000 clones, roughly 79% seen once; the top ten hold approximately 2.8%. Healthy individuals who donated bone marrow served as the donors. From germline, CDR1 is SGHTS and CDR2 YDEGEE. This CDR3 has 15 amino acids. Trimming stripped 0 bases from V and 5 bases from J, with 14 bases between.

The receptor's source is a man aged 50-60 years in good health and CMV-seronegative. The specimen was PBMCs. The rearrangement joins TRBV5-8 to TRBJ1-2; tentative D call: TRBD1 (5 bases). The CDR3 loop reads CASSLDTPGGYGYTF. In DNA, the CDR3 is TGTGCCAGCAGCTTGGATACGCCCGGGGGGTATGGCTACACCTTC. Drawing the rest from reference TRBV5-8 and TRBJ1-2, the complete variable domain is EAGVTQSPTHLIKTRGQQATLRCSPISGHTSVYWYQQALGLGLQFLLWYDEGEERNRGNFPPRFSGRQFPNYSSELNVNALELEDSALYLCASSLDTPGGYGYTFGSGTRLTVV.